Described below is a single T cell receptor (beta chain) sequence and its context. Use of 60 Vbeta and 13 Jbeta primers characterized the PCR. Sequencing used immunoSEQ multiplex PCR; TCRdb keeps in-frame clones, though not all of them. The sample holds around 60,000 clones, more than 70% seen once. The V and J ends lost 0 bases and 4 bases respectively, with 13 bases between them. Per germline, CDR1 GTSNPN and CDR2 SVGIG (reference sequence). This CDR3 comprises 14 residues. This sample is drawn from a study of cytomegalovirus exposure and HLA in healthy donors. The sequence was obtained from a man in his fifties in good health and CMV-seropositive. The sample was PBMCs. The chain is built from TRBV30 and TRBJ2-7; D gene unclear. The CDR3 nucleotides read TGTGCCTGGAGTGTATCGGAGCTGACTTACGAGCAGTACTTC. The encoded protein is CAWSVSELTYEQYF.